These 5 T cell receptor beta chains came from one sample sequenced in a study of cytomegalovirus exposure and HLA in healthy donors. In the PCR, 60 Vbeta and 13 Jbeta primers were used. Sequencing was performed with immunoSEQ multiplex PCR; in TCRdb, only in-frame clones are kept and a portion is missing. Here the sample spans some 160,000 clones, approximately 80% being singletons. Sample: PBMCs. The receptors stem from a man between 60 and 75 years old in good health and CMV-seronegative.

This clone was counted a few times. This chain links TRBV7-3 with TRBJ1-1, with TRBD1 matching 10 bases. Trimming cost V 0 bases and J 4 bases; bases outside gene matches: 5. The CDR3 is made up of 16 amino acids. The germline gives CDR1 SGHTA, CDR2 FQGTGA. The CDR3, as DNA: TGTGCCAGCAGCTTAACGGGGGACAGGGGAATCACTGAAGCTTTCTTT. Translating it yields CASSLTGDRGITEAFF.

The chain recombines TRBV6-5 with TRBJ2-5; a weak D match, TRBD1 (5 bases). This CDR3 contains 11 residues. Germline-derived CDR1 and CDR2 are MNHEY and SVGAGI. The germline V and J ends were trimmed by 6 bases and 9 bases, with 11 bases remaining between them. The CDR3 reads CASRGLRAQYF. The CDR3 nucleotides are TGTGCCAGCAGGGGGCTTCGGGCCCAGTACTTC.

The genes are TRBV6-1 and TRBJ2-5; D may be TRBD2 (6 bases). Trimming stripped 6 bases from V and 2 bases from J, with 16 bases between. The CDR3 totals 15 residues. Germline loops: CDR1 MNHNS, CDR2 SASEGT. This chain's CDR3 is CASRRTGGSQETQYF. CDR3 sequence (DNA): TGTGCCAGCAGGCGAACAGGAGGGAGTCAAGAGACCCAGTACTTC.

The V call is TRBV28, the J call TRBJ1-1; TRBD1 agrees at 7 bases. The CDR3 is 12 amino acids. Germline V gene lookup returns CDR1 MDHEN and CDR2 SYDVKM. V lost 6 bases to trimming and J lost 10 bases; unmatched junction nucleotides: 8. The CDR3 DNA reads TGTGCCAGCAGACCTGGACAGGCTGGAGCTTTCTTT. Residues: CASRPGQAGAFF.

V and J are TRBV7-9 and TRBJ1-1; D gene uncertain. The CDR3 is 16 residues long. Trimming cost V 5 bases and J 0 bases, with 16 bases left between them. CDR1 and CDR2 (germline): SEHNR, FQNEAQ (reference sequence). CDR3 nucleotides: TGTGCCAGCAGCCCAATCGGGGAGGGCCTGAACACTGAAGCTTTCTTT. Its protein product is CASSPIGEGLNTEAFF.